Given below is one T cell receptor beta chain in context. This CDR3 contains 16 residues. V dropped 3 bases and J dropped 6 bases, with 18 bases sitting between them. MiXCR, applied by TCRdb to the 5' RACE reads, yields one record per CDR3 protein. Among about 470,000 distinct CDR3 sequences listed, 20% to 25% were seen once. This specimen comes from a study of identical twins. These data also formed part of another study, on T cells expressing NK-cell markers. From that second work: The study found these clonotypes also leading the CD3+CD56-NKG2C+ fraction in four donors.

This clonotype was sampled from a woman in her late teens or twenties in good health. Sequenced: CD4+ T cells sorted from blood. The chain recombines TRBV12-3 or TRBV12-4 with TRBJ2-1, with D uncertain. As DNA, the CDR3 is TGTGCCAGCAGTTTGAGAGACACGGTGTGGATCAATGAGCAGTTCTTC. Translating gives CASSLRDTVWINEQFF.